This record concerns one T cell receptor beta chain sequence. The antigen remains unidentified. This entry belongs to a study of T cell responses to AZD1222 COVID-19 vaccine. Study conclusions and caveats: Spike-specific TCR repertoires showed rising breadth and depth after two AZD1222 doses. The donors showed a predominance of white British ancestry and of females, with possible underestimation of clonal diversity. Reportedly, nearly half of unique spike TCRs recognized epitopes outside B.1.351/B.1.1.7 mutations.

Clones were read by immunoSEQ multiplex PCR, and TCRdb kept only the in-frame ones, dropping some. The sample consists of about 110,000 clones, about 87% of them appearing once. The germline V gene has CDR1 GTSNPN and CDR2 SVGIG (reference sequence). The CDR3 runs to 12 residues. V shed 2 bases and J shed 7 bases, with 11 bases lying between them. The receptor's source is an adult in good health. The V gene is TRBV30, the J gene TRBJ1-2; D remains ambiguous. Sequenced material: peripheral blood, taken on day 0 of AZD1222 vaccination. The CDR3 coding sequence is TGTGCCTGGAGTCCCGGGGTTCTTGGCTACACCTTC. This codes for CAWSPGVLGYTF.